The 21 T cell receptor beta chains given below trace back to one sample, sequenced in a study of beta chain features in type 1 diabetes. The study, taken as a whole, reports: Across all four CD4+ subsets, people with type 1 diabetes showed modestly shorter TCRB CDR3s.

The sequenced template was cDNA made from the entire isolated RNA. Data came from immunoSEQ multiplex PCR; TCRdb stores just in-frame clones and leaves some out. Of some 280,000 clones listed, approximately 15% were seen once; the top ten hold less than 0.02%. No antigen has been assigned to these receptors. The specimen sequenced was naive CD4+ T cells from blood. These receptor sequences come from a man in his thirties or forties with type 1 diabetes.

The J gene is TRBJ2-3, the V gene TRBV10-3; D remains unclear. CDR3 length: 11 amino acids. Trimming removed 3 bases from V and 5 bases from J, with 3 bases in between. CDR1 and CDR2 (germline): ENHRY, SYGVKD. CDR3 sequence: CAISDQDTQYF. The CDR3 nucleotides are TGTGCCATCAGTGACCAAGATACGCAGTATTTT.

The chain is built from TRBV28 and TRBJ2-3; D gene uncertain. Per germline, CDR1 MDHEN and CDR2 SYDVKM. This CDR3 region has 16 residues. The germline V and J ends were trimmed by 3 bases and 4 bases, with 17 bases remaining between them. CDR3 bases: TGTGCCAGCAGTTTGGAAGCGTATTTTTCTGCAGATACGCAGTATTTT. This sequence encodes CASSLEAYFSADTQYF.

This clone was detected a few times. The V gene is TRBV27, the J gene TRBJ1-5; D call uncertain. The CDR3 spans 15 residues. Germline lookup yields CDR1 MNHEY and CDR2 SMNVEV (reference sequence). The V gene lost 3 bases and the J gene lost 3 bases, with 12 bases spanning the gap. The CDR3 loop reads CASSFNPRSNQPQHF. The DNA of the CDR3 is TGTGCCAGCAGTTTTAACCCTAGGTCCAATCAGCCCCAGCATTTT.

The chain couples TRBV18 to TRBJ2-1; weak D call: TRBD2 (6 bases). There are 14 residues in the CDR3. Germline values: CDR1 KGHSH, CDR2 LQKENI. The V and J ends lost 2 bases and 7 bases respectively, with 12 bases between them. The CDR3 nucleotides read TGTGCCAGCTCACCAGCGGGAAAAGGAAATGAGCAGTTCTTC. Encoded protein: CASSPAGKGNEQFF. Supplemented by reference TRBV18 and TRBJ2-1, the full variable domain reads NAGVMQNPRHLVRRRGQEARLRCSPMKGHSHVYWYRQLPEEGLKFMVYLQKENIIDESGMPKERFSAEFPKEGPSILRIQQVVRGDSAAYFCASSPAGKGNEQFFGPGTRLTVL.

V gene TRBV30 combines with J gene TRBJ2-2, with D maybe TRBD2 (6 bases). V lost 0 bases and J 4 bases, leaving 12 bases between the germline ends. This CDR3 contains 15 residues. CDR1 and CDR2 from the germline V gene are GTSNPN and SVGIG (reference sequence). The CDR3 bases are TGTGCCTGGAGTGTATGGGCCGGGGGCACCGGGGAGCTGTTTTTT. Amino acids: CAWSVWAGGTGELFF. Together with reference TRBV30 and TRBJ2-2, the CDR3 gives the full variable domain: SQTIHQWPATLVQPVGSPLSLECTVEGTSNPNLYWYRQAAGRGLQLLFYSVGIGQISSEVPQNLSASRPQDRQFILSSKKLLLSDSGFYLCAWSVWAGGTGELFFGEGSRLTVL.

The V gene is TRBV4-3, the J gene TRBJ2-3, with a weak D call TRBD2 (6 bases). V was pared by 1 base and J by 5 bases, with 7 bases between. Germline V gene data show CDR1 as LGHNA and CDR2 as YSLEER. CDR3 length equals 13 residues. The CDR3 bases are TGCGCCAGCAGCCAAGGGAGGGAAGATACGCAGTATTTT. Translating gives CASSQGREDTQYF.

This clone was recorded a few times. The identical CDR3 is also encoded by other nucleotide sequences in the sample. The chain couples TRBV18 to TRBJ2-7, with 7 bases matching TRBD2. V dropped 0 bases and J dropped 0; count of bases not matched to a gene: 5. Germline V gene data show CDR1 as KGHSH and CDR2 as LQKENI. The CDR3 extends over 16 amino acids. CDR3 sequence (DNA): TGTGCCAGCTCACCACCGGGGCTAGCGGACTCCTACGAGCAGTACTTC. Translating it yields CASSPPGLADSYEQYF. Drawing the rest from reference TRBV18 and TRBJ2-7, the complete variable domain is NAGVMQNPRHLVRRRGQEARLRCSPMKGHSHVYWYRQLPEEGLKFMVYLQKENIIDESGMPKERFSAEFPKEGPSILRIQQVVRGDSAAYFCASSPPGLADSYEQYFGPGTRLTVT.

The rearrangement uses TRBV29-1 and TRBJ2-5, with D possibly TRBD2 on 6 matching bases. The CDR3 spans 12 residues. Trimming left V 6 bases short and J 4 bases short, with 12 bases between. The germline V gene has CDR1 SQVTM and CDR2 ANQGSEA. The CDR3 sequence is CSVDPGGETQYF. CDR3 bases: TGCAGCGTGGACCCCGGGGGAGAGACCCAGTACTTC. Combining the CDR3 with reference TRBV29-1 and TRBJ2-5 gives the whole variable domain SAVISQKPSRDICQRGTSLTIQCQVDSQVTMMFWYRQQPGQSLTLIATANQGSEATYESGFVIDKFPISRPNLTFSTLTVSNMSPEDSSIYLCSVDPGGETQYFGPGTRLLVL.

This chain connects TRBV4-2 to TRBJ1-1; possible D gene TRBD1, 5 bases. Germline V gene data show CDR1 as LGHNA and CDR2 as YNFKEQ. CDR3 length equals 13 residues. The V gene lost 2 bases and the J gene lost 4 bases, with 8 bases spanning the gap. The CDR3 loop reads CASSQPGLTEAFF. The CDR3 nucleotides are TGTGCCAGCAGCCAACCAGGGCTCACTGAAGCTTTCTTT.

This clone was seen a handful of times. V gene TRBV30 combines with J gene TRBJ1-5, with unresolved D. The CDR3 has 16 amino acids. Germline V gives CDR1 GTSNPN, CDR2 SVGIG (reference sequence). Trimming cost V 0 bases and J 1 base, with 13 bases left between them. The CDR3 DNA reads TGTGCCTGGAGTGTACCCGGACTTCTGAGCAATCAGCCCCAGCATTTT. It yields the protein CAWSVPGLLSNQPQHF.

This clone was detected only a few times. This sequence joins TRBV14 and TRBJ2-2; 8 bases line up with TRBD2. The CDR3 contains 15 residues. Per germline, CDR1 SGHDN and CDR2 FVKESK. V shed 4 bases and J 7 bases; nucleotides not matched to a gene: 8. CDR3 nucleotide sequence: TGTGCCAGCAGCCCACCGGGACTAGGAATCGGGGAGCTGTTTTTT. Translation: CASSPPGLGIGELFF.

This clone was counted a few times. The chain links TRBV7-3 to TRBJ2-5; no definite D call. The V gene lost 2 bases and the J gene lost 5 bases, with 15 bases spanning the gap. CDR1 SGHTA and CDR2 FQGTGA come from the germline V gene. This CDR3 region has 15 residues. CDR3 residues: CASSLGSIPLETQYF. In nucleotides, the CDR3 is TGTGCCAGCAGCTTAGGTAGCATCCCCCTCGAGACCCAGTACTTC.

A few counts support this clone. This chain connects TRBV7-3 to TRBJ2-3; TRBD2 matches at 7 bases. Germline V gene lookup returns CDR1 SGHTA and CDR2 FQGTGA. CDR3 length: 15 amino acids. V shed 5 bases, J shed 0 bases, and the junction held 5 bases outside the gene matches. The CDR3, as DNA: TGTGCCAGCAGCCCCAAGCGGGAAAGCACAGATACGCAGTATTTT. This translates into CASSPKRESTDTQYF.

V usage is TRBV7-9 and J usage is TRBJ2-1; D is perhaps TRBD2 (6 bases). V was shortened by 5 bases and J by 1 base, with 24 bases between the two germline ends. The CDR3 runs to 19 residues. The germline V gene encodes CDR1 SEHNR and CDR2 FQNEAQ (reference sequence). CDR3 protein: CASSREIDLALWSYNEQFF. The CDR3 nucleotides are TGTGCCAGCAGCCGAGAAATTGACCTAGCGCTATGGTCCTACAATGAGCAGTTCTTC. The full variable domain, with the rest looked up from reference TRBV7-9 and TRBJ2-1, is DTGVSQNPRHKITKRGQNVTFRCDPISEHNRLYWYRQTLGQGPEFLTYFQNEAQLEKSRLLSDRFSAERPKGSFSTLEIQRTEQGDSAMYLCASSREIDLALWSYNEQFFGPGTRLTVL.

The V call is TRBV7-9, the J call TRBJ2-5, with D perhaps TRBD2 (7 bases). V shed 5 bases and J shed 5 bases, with 18 bases lying between them. Germline assignment: CDR1 SEHNR and CDR2 FQNEAQ (reference sequence). The CDR3 extends over 15 amino acids. CDR3 nucleotides: TGTGCCAGCAGCGACTCCCGGGGGGCCCAGGAGACCCAGTACTTC. Amino acids: CASSDSRGAQETQYF. The entire variable domain, with the rest obtained from reference TRBV7-9 and TRBJ2-5, is as follows: DTGVSQNPRHKITKRGQNVTFRCDPISEHNRLYWYRQTLGQGPEFLTYFQNEAQLEKSRLLSDRFSAERPKGSFSTLEIQRTEQGDSAMYLCASSDSRGAQETQYFGPGTRLLVL.

The chain couples TRBV2 to TRBJ1-1; no clear D gene. V was clipped by 5 bases and J by 0 bases, with 10 bases between them. In germline, CDR1 is SNHLY, CDR2 FYNNEI. This CDR3 is 14 amino acids long. DNA of the CDR3: TGTGCCAGCAGTCCAAAAACGGTGAACACTGAAGCTTTCTTT. The encoded protein is CASSPKTVNTEAFF.

Notes on this clone: In the same sample, other DNA sequences code for this CDR3. V is TRBV28 and J is TRBJ2-1; D is ambiguous. This CDR3 spans 11 amino acids. Germline V gene data show CDR1 as MDHEN and CDR2 as SYDVKM. V was cut by 7 bases and J by 4 bases, with 5 bases left in between. CDR3 amino acids: CASNLYNEQFF. The CDR3 DNA reads as TGTGCCAGCAACTTGTACAATGAGCAGTTCTTC. The full variable domain, its missing parts supplied by reference TRBV28 and TRBJ2-1, is DVKVTQSSRYLVKRTGEKVFLECVQDMDHENMFWYRQDPGLGLRLIYFSYDVKMKEKGDIPEGYSVSREKKERFSLILESASTNQTSMYLCASNLYNEQFFGPGTRLTVL.

The chain is built from TRBV9 and TRBJ1-2; D uncertain. CDR3 length: 14 residues. Germline lookup yields CDR1 SGDLS and CDR2 YYNGEE. Deletions cut 4 bases from V and 6 bases from J, with 16 bases between. CDR3 DNA: TGTGCCAGCAGCCCCGCAACGAGGCGGGATGGCTACACCTTC. The encoded protein is CASSPATRRDGYTF.

This clone was seen more than once but under ten times. CDR3 residues: CASSFLGAGEQFF. CDR3 nucleotide sequence: TGTGCCAGCAGTTTCCTTGGGGCAGGCGAGCAGTTCTTC. This chain joins TRBV27 and TRBJ2-1, with a possible D match to TRBD1 (5 bases). The V gene's germline CDR1 is MNHEY and CDR2 SMNVEV (reference sequence). The CDR3 sequence is 13 residues long. The germline V and J ends were trimmed by 3 bases and 10 bases, with 13 bases remaining between them.

This chain links TRBV27 with TRBJ2-1; 7 bases line up with TRBD2. The length of the CDR3 is 13 residues. Germline CDR1 MNHEY, CDR2 SMNVEV (reference sequence). V dropped 6 bases and J dropped 9; count of bases not matched to a gene: 8. The CDR3 sequence: CASRALASGEQFF. The CDR3 DNA reads TGTGCCAGCAGGGCCCTAGCTAGCGGTGAGCAGTTCTTC.

The chain couples TRBV7-9 to TRBJ2-5; D is possibly TRBD2 (5 bases). V was trimmed by 4 bases and J by 11 bases, leaving 17 bases between them. This CDR3 has 13 residues. In germline, CDR1 is SEHNR, CDR2 FQNEAQ (reference sequence). The CDR3 region has the DNA TGTGCCAGCAGCTCCCAGCGAGCCGGGGAGCAGTACTTC. Amino acid sequence: CASSSQRAGEQYF.